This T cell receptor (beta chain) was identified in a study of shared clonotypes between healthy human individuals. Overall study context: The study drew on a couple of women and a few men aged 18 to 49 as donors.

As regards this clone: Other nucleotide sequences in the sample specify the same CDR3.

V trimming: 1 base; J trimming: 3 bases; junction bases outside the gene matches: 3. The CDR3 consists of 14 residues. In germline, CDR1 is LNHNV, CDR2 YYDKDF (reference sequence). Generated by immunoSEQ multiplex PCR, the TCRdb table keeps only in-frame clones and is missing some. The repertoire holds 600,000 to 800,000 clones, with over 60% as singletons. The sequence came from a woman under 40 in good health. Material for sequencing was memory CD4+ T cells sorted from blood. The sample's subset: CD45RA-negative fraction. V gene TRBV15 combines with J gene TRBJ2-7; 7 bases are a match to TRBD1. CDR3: CATSRAPGGYEQYF. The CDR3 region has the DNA TGTGCCACCAGCAGAGCCCCAGGGGGCTACGAGCAGTACTTC.